This is a list of T cell receptor beta chains from one sample in a study of blood T cells in healthy people across ages. One entry per CDR3 protein, called by TCRdb with MiXCR from the 5' RACE reads. The sample has about 1,400,000 distinct CDR3 sequences; approximately 42% are singletons. Sequencing input: blood. Receptors originate from a woman aged 18-30 years in good health. CDR3s include the opening cysteine and the closing phenylalanine or tryptophan. A D gene is named only where the DNA matches it firmly. Clone size is shown for a subset of rows, as once, few, many or a class of expanded clone.

.	TRBJ2-2	.	TRBV10-2	TGCGCCAGCAGTGAAACAGGTTTAAGGACCGGGGAGCTGTTTTTT	CASSETGLRTGELFF
.	TRBJ2-2	.	TRBV7-9	TGTGCCAGCAGCCAGATAGGGGCTCTCACCGGGGAGCTGTTTTTT	CASSQIGALTGELFF
many	TRBJ2-1	.	TRBV6-5	TGTGCCAGCAGCCCCACAGGGAACAATGAGCAGTTCTTC	CASSPTGNNEQFF
.	TRBJ2-5	TRBD1	TRBV28	TGTGCCACTGGGACAGGGCACAATGAGCAGTACTTC	CATGTGHNEQYF
.	TRBJ2-7	.	TRBV27	TGTGCCAGCAGTTTGGTGGGGGATCCCTTCTACGAGCAGTACTTC	CASSLVGDPFYEQYF
.	TRBJ2-5	.	TRBV21-1	TGTGCCAGCACCCGACGGAATGAAGAGACCCAGTACTTC	CASTRRNEETQYF
few	TRBJ2-4	TRBD2	TRBV6-1	TGTGCCAGCAGTCCCGGGGTAGCGGGGGATTCTAACAAAAACATTCAGTACTTC	CASSPGVAGDSNKNIQYF
few	TRBJ1-1	.	TRBV2	TGTGCCAGCAGTGTCCGGGGGCACCCCATGAACACTGAAGCTTTCTTT	CASSVRGHPMNTEAFF
.	TRBJ2-7	.	TRBV20-1	TGCAGTGCTATCCGATTCCCCCTTAGCGAGCAGTACTTC	CSAIRFPLSEQYF
.	TRBJ2-3	TRBD2	TRBV29-1	TGCAGCGCTGAGGTTGCTAGCGGGGGACCTCCCCAGCAGTATTTT	CSAEVASGGPPQQYF
.	TRBJ2-1	.	TRBV5-1	TGCGCCAGCAGCCCAAGAACGGGGGGCGAGAGCAATGAGCAGTTCTTC	CASSPRTGGESNEQFF
once	TRBJ2-2	.	TRBV7-9	TGTGCCAGCATCCCCAATGCCGGGGAGCTGTTTTTT	CASIPNAGELFF